The TCR beta chain under discussion was sequenced for a study of blood T cell repertoires in COVID-19. Study context: Whether acute or convalescent, the COVID-19 samples came from the United States, Italy and Spain. T cells, B-cell-depleted T cells, or PBMCs supplied cDNA or gDNA.

The V gene's germline CDR1 is ENHRY and CDR2 SYGVKD. The CDR3 spans 14 residues. The V and J ends lost 10 bases and 5 bases, in that order; junction bases with no gene match: 9. Sequenced by immunoSEQ multiplex PCR; TCRdb stores in-frame clones only, minus some. The table has 200,000 to 250,000 clones, approximately 87% seen once. The chain has TRBV10-3 and TRBJ2-1; 9 nucleotides align to TRBD2. Source material: peripheral blood. The sequence was collected from a woman between 65 and 79 years old with active or convalescent COVID-19. The CDR3 nucleotides are TGTGCCACCAGGGGGACTAGCCAGAACAATGAGCAGTTCTTC. Its protein is CATRGTSQNNEQFF.